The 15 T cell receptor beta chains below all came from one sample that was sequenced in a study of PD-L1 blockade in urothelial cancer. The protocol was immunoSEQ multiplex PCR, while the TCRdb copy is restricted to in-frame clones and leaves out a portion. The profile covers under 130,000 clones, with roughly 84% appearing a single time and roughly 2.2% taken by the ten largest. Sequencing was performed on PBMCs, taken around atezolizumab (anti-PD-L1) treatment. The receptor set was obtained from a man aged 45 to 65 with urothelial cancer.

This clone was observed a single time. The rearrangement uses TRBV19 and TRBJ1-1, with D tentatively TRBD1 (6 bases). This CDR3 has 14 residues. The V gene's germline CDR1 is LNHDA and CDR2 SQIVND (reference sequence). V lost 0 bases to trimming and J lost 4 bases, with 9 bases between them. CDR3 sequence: CASSIEGRGTEAFF. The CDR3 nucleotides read TGTGCCAGTAGTATAGAAGGCAGGGGCACTGAAGCTTTCTTT.

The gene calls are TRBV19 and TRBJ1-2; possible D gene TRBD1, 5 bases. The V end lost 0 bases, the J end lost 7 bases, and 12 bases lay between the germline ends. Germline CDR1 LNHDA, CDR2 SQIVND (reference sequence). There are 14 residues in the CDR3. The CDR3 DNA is TGTGCCAGTAGTATAGAAACAGCCGGGGGTGGCTACACCTTC. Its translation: CASSIETAGGGYTF.

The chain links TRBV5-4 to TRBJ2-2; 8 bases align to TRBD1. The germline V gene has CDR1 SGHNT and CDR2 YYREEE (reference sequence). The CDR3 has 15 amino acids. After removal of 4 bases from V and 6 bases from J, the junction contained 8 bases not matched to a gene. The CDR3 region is CASSLGRGQAGELFF. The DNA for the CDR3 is TGTGCCAGCAGCCTGGGCAGGGGGCAGGCCGGGGAGCTGTTTTTT. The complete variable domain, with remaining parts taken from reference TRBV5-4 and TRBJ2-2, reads ETGVTQSPTHLIKTRGQQVTLRCSSQSGHNTVSWYQQALGQGPQFIFQYYREEENGRGNFPPRFSGLQFPNYSSELNVNALELDDSALYLCASSLGRGQAGELFFGEGSRLTVL.

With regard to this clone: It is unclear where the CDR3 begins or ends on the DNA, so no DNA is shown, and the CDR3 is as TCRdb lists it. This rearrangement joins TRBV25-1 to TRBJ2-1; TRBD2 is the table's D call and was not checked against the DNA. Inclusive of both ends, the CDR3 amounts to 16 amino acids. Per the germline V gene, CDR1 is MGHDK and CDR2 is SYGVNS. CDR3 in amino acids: CASPKTSVVGSGSEFF.

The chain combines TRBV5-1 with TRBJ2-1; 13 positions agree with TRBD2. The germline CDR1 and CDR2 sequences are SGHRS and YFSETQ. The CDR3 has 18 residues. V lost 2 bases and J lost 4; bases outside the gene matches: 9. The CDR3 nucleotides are TGCGCCAGCAGCTTACTAGCGGGAGGGCCTGTTGGTTACAATGAGCAGTTCTTC. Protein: CASSLLAGGPVGYNEQFF.

This CDR3 reads CAISRGPSNQPQHF. CDR3 DNA sequence: TGTGCCATTTCGCGTGGGCCTAGCAATCAGCCCCAGCATTTT. The gene calls are TRBV10-3 and TRBJ1-5, with D unclear. The germline V gene has CDR1 ENHRY and CDR2 SYGVKD. CDR3 size: 14 residues. V was trimmed by 9 bases and J by 0 bases, leaving 12 bases between them.

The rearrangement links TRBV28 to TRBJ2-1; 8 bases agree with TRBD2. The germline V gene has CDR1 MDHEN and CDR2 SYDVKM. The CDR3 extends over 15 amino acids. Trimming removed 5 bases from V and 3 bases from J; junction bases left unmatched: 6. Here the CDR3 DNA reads TGTGCCAGCAGTGCCCTACTAGCGGACTACAATGAGCAGTTCTTC. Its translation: CASSALLADYNEQFF.

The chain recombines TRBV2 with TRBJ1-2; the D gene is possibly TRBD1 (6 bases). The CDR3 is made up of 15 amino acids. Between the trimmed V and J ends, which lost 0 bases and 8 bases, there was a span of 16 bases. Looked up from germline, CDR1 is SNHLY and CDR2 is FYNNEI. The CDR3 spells CASSEARQALEGYTF. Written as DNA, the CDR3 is TGTGCCAGCAGTGAAGCTCGACAGGCCCTTGAGGGCTACACCTTC. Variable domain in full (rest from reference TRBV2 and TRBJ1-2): EPEVTQTPSHQVTQMGQEVILRCVPISNHLYFYWYRQILGQKVEFLVSFYNNEISEKSEIFDDQFSVERPDGSNFTLKIRSTKLEDSAMYFCASSEARQALEGYTFGSGTRLTVV.

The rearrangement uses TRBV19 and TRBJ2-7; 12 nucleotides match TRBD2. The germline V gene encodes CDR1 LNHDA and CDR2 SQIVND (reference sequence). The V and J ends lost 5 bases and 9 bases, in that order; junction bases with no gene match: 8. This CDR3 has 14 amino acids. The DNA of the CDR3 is TGTGCCAGTAGTTCAACTAGCGGGAGGAGCGGGCAGTACTTC. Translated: CASSSTSGRSGQYF.

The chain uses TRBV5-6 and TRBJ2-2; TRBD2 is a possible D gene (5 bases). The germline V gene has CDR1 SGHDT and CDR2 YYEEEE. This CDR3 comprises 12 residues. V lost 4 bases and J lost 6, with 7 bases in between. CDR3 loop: CASSEGSGELFF. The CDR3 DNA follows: TGTGCCAGCAGCGAGGGTTCCGGGGAGCTGTTTTTT.

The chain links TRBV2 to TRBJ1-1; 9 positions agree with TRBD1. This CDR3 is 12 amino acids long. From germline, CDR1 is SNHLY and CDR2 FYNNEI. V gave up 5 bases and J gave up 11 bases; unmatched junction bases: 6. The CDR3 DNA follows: TGTGCCAGCAGTTACACAGGGGGCACGGCTTTCTTT. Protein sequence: CASSYTGGTAFF.

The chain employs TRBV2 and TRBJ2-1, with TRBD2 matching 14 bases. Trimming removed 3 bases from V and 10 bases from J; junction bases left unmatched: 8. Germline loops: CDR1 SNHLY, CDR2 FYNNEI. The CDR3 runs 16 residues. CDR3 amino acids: CASSDVGLAGADEQFF. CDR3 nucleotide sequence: TGTGCCAGCAGTGACGTGGGACTAGCGGGAGCTGACGAGCAGTTCTTC.

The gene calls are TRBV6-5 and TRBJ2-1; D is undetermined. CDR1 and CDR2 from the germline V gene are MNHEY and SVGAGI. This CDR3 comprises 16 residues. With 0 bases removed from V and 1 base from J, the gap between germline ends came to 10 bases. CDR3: CASSYSLTASYNEQFF. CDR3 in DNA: TGTGCCAGCAGTTACTCGCTGACTGCTTCCTACAATGAGCAGTTCTTC.

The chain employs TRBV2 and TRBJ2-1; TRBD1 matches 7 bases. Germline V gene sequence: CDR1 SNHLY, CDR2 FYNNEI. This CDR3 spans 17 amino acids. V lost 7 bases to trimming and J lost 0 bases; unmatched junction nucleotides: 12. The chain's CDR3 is CASTPRVDRSSYNEQFF. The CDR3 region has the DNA TGTGCCAGCACCCCACGGGTGGACAGGAGCTCCTACAATGAGCAGTTCTTC.

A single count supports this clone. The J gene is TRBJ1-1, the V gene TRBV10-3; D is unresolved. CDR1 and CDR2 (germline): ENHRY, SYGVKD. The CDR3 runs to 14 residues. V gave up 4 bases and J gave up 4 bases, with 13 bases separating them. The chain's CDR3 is CAISVGSDGTEAFF. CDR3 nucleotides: TGTGCCATCAGTGTCGGTTCTGATGGCACTGAAGCTTTCTTT.